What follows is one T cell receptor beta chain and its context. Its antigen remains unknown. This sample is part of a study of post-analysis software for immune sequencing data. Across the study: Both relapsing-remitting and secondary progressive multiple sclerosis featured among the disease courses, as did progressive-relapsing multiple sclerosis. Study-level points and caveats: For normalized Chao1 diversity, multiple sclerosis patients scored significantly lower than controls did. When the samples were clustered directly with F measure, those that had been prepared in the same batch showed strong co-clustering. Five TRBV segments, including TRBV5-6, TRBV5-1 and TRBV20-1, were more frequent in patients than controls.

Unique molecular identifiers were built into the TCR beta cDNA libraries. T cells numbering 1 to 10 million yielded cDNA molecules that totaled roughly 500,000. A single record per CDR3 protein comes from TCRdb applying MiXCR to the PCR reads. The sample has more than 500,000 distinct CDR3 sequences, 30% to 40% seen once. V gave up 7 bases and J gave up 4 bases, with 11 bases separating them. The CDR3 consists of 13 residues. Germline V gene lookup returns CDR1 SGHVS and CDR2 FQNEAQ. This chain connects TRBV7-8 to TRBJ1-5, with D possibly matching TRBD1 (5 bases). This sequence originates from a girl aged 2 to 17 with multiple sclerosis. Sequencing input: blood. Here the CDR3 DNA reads TGTGCCAGCACCAGGGAGGGGAATCAGCCCCAGCATTTT. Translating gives CASTREGNQPQHF. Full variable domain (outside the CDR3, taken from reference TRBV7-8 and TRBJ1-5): GAGVSQSPRYKVAKRGQDVALRCDPISGHVSLFWYQQALGQGPEFLTYFQNEAQLDKSGLPSDRFFAERPEGSVSTLKIQRTQQEDSAVYLCASTREGNQPQHFGDGTRLSIL.